This is a list of T cell receptor beta chains from one sample in a study of CD8 T cells in ankylosing spondylitis. TCRdb redid the calling of the 5' RACE reads with MiXCR, one entry per CDR3 protein. The sample shows a few hundred thousand distinct CDR3 sequences, about a fifth of them seen only once. The sequenced sample was blood, either unsorted or a sorted T cell fraction (not recorded which). All receptors come from a male donor with ankylosing spondylitis. Each CDR3 is given with its conserved first and last residue. The D gene is left open where the match is weak. Clone size is shown for a subset of rows, as once, few, many or a class of expanded clone.

NA TRBD1 TRBJ1-4 TRBV9 CASSEETGNDEKLFF TGTGCCAGCAGCGAAGAGACAGGGAATGATGAAAAACTGTTTTTT
few NA TRBJ2-5 TRBV12-5 CASAQEETQYF TGTGCTAGTGCCCAGGAGGAGACCCAGTACTTC
NA NA TRBJ2-5 TRBV6-1 CASSPRSAFQETQYF TGTGCCAGCAGCCCCCGGTCGGCTTTTCAAGAGACCCAGTACTTC
few NA TRBJ1-1 TRBV20-1 CSARDRRVNTEAFF TGCAGTGCTAGAGATCGGAGGGTGAACACTGAAGCTTTCTTT
NA NA TRBJ2-1 TRBV12-3/TRBV12-4 CASRRTPGRNEQFF TGTGCCAGCAGGCGGACCCCTGGACGCAATGAGCAGTTCTTC
few TRBD1 TRBJ2-1 TRBV5-1 CASSRRQGSYNEQFF TGCGCCAGCAGTCGAAGACAGGGGTCCTACAATGAGCAGTTCTTC
NA NA TRBJ2-7 TRBV5-6 CASTLVSGETYEQYF TGTGCCAGCACCCTGGTGTCAGGGGAAACGTACGAGCAGTACTTC
NA NA TRBJ2-7 TRBV3-1 CASSQEALRNEQYF TGTGCCAGCAGCCAAGAAGCCTTGAGGAACGAGCAGTACTTC
few NA TRBJ1-2 TRBV18 CASSPPSGEDGYTF TGTGCCAGCTCACCACCCTCAGGGGAGGATGGCTACACCTTC
many TRBD2 TRBJ2-2 TRBV10-3 CAISGTSGRTGELFF TGTGCCATCAGTGGGACTAGCGGGCGCACCGGGGAGCTGTTTTTT
once NA TRBJ1-2 TRBV4-1 CASSQVSYGYTF TGCGCCAGCAGCCAAGTTTCCTATGGCTACACCTTC
few TRBD2 TRBJ2-7 TRBV28 CATRTSGYEQYF TGTGCCACCAGGACTAGCGGCTACGAGCAGTACTTC